This entry is about one T cell receptor beta chain. Per the original methods: From reference gene primer amplification, estimates of nucleated cell counts were derived. Clones were sequenced by immunoSEQ multiplex PCR, and TCRdb holds only the in-frame ones, with some missing. V and J calls and clone size come straight from that table; D and trimming were deduced from the DNA. Seen here are a few hundred thousand clones, roughly 90% observed once, and the top ten hold over 1.5%. The data are from a study of blood T cell repertoires in COVID-19. For the study at large: The origin of the acute and convalescent COVID-19 samples was the United States, Italy and Spain.

The CDR3 length is 16 residues. Trimming pared 4 bases from V and 4 bases from J, leaving 19 bases between. The germline CDR1 and CDR2 sequences are LGHNA and YNFKEQ. Sample: peripheral blood. The source of this sequence is a man younger than 45 with active or convalescent COVID-19. This rearrangement joins TRBV4-2 to TRBJ1-1, with D maybe TRBD1 (5 bases). The CDR3 is CASSPPLRGSGTEAFF. As DNA, the CDR3 is TGTGCCAGCAGCCCCCCGTTAAGGGGTAGTGGCACTGAAGCTTTCTTT.